These 23 T cell receptor beta chains originate from one sample sequenced in a study of shared T cell receptors in the human thymus. Method: immunoSEQ multiplex PCR; TCRdb's copy keeps in-frame clones and lacks some. The sample holds over 450,000 clones, 75% to 80% seen once. Separately, the same data were catalogued under a study of human thymus T cells.

The sample consisted of thymocytes. All receptors derive from a boy under three years old with a congenital heart defect.

V usage is TRBV4-3 and J usage is TRBJ2-3; weak D call: TRBD2 (5 bases). The CDR3 extends over 16 amino acids. Germline-derived CDR1 and CDR2 are LGHNA and YSLEER. The V and J ends lost 4 bases and 2 bases respectively, with 16 bases between them. The CDR3 coding sequence is TGCGCCAGCAGCCCTGAAGCGGTCCTGTTCACAGATACGCAGTATTTT. This codes for CASSPEAVLFTDTQYF.

The rearrangement joins TRBV19 to TRBJ1-5; D uncertain. V lost 6 bases and J lost 7, with 16 bases in between. The CDR3 runs to 14 residues. Germline loops: CDR1 LNHDA, CDR2 SQIVND (reference sequence). CDR3 sequence reads: CASRPGRGGQPQHF. For the CDR3, the DNA is TGTGCCAGTAGACCTGGGCGGGGAGGCCAGCCCCAGCATTTT.

This CDR3 reads CASSDEETAGTGELFF. For the CDR3, the DNA is TGTGCCAGCAGTGATGAAGAGACCGCGGGCACCGGGGAGCTGTTTTTT. The chain uses TRBV6-1 and TRBJ2-2, with TRBD2 as a possible D gene (5 bases). Germline V lookup: CDR1 MNHNS, CDR2 SASEGT. This CDR3 comprises 16 residues. V dropped 3 bases and J dropped 4 bases, with 15 bases sitting between them.

This clone was found a few times. The rearrangement links TRBV5-1 to TRBJ2-3, with no clear D. The CDR3 is made up of 13 amino acids. The V end was cut by 3 bases, the J end by 0 bases, with 5 bases between. Per germline, CDR1 SGHRS and CDR2 YFSETQ. CDR3 region: CASSYGSTDTQYF. CDR3 nucleotides: TGCGCCAGCAGCTACGGGAGCACAGATACGCAGTATTTT.

The sample holds one count of this clone. The gene calls are TRBV6-1 and TRBJ2-7, with 8 bases aligning to TRBD2. Germline V gives CDR1 MNHNS, CDR2 SASEGT. The trim removed 2 bases at V and 6 bases at J, leaving 6 bases unmatched. The CDR3 is made up of 14 amino acids. CDR3 residues: CASSESGREAEQYF. As DNA, the CDR3 is TGTGCCAGCAGTGAATCGGGGCGGGAGGCCGAGCAGTACTTC.

The V gene is TRBV7-2, the J gene TRBJ2-7; 7 positions match TRBD1. V was clipped by 1 base and J by 7 bases; unmatched bases: 10. Germline loops: CDR1 SGHTA, CDR2 FQGNSA. The CDR3 consists of 15 residues. The CDR3, as DNA: TGTGCCAGCAGCTTAGAAGAGACAGGGCCGGGAGAGCAGTACTTC. Encoded protein: CASSLEETGPGEQYF.

The chain has TRBV11-2 and TRBJ2-7; TRBD2 is a possible D gene (6 bases). Per germline, CDR1 SGHAT and CDR2 FQNNGV. The V end was cut by 5 bases, the J end by 1 base, with 21 bases between. This CDR3 region has 17 residues. In nucleotides, the CDR3 is TGTGCCAGCAGCCACCCGGGCGGGACGGACACGTCCTACGAGCAGTACTTC. Protein sequence: CASSHPGGTDTSYEQYF.

This clone occurred once. This rearrangement joins TRBV4-2 to TRBJ2-7; D possibly corresponds to TRBD1 (6 bases). CDR1 is LGHNA, CDR2 YNFKEQ, per germline. CDR3 length: 15 amino acids. The germline V and J ends were trimmed by 0 bases and 0 bases, with 9 bases remaining between them. CDR3 DNA: TGTGCCAGCAGCCAAGAGGGGGACAACTCCTACGAGCAGTACTTC. Encoded protein: CASSQEGDNSYEQYF.

The CDR3 protein is CASSLVYQGPNYGYTF. The CDR3 region has the DNA TGTGCCAGCAGCTTAGTCTATCAGGGCCCTAACTATGGCTACACCTTC. This chain joins TRBV13 and TRBJ1-2; D perhaps matches TRBD1 (5 bases). Per the germline V gene, CDR1 is PRHDT and CDR2 is FYEKMQ (reference sequence). CDR3 size: 16 residues. Trimming left V 1 base short and J 0 bases short, with 12 bases between.

The chain carries TRBV4-1 and TRBJ1-1, with 11 bases identical to TRBD1. V shed 0 bases, J shed 4 bases, and the junction held 7 bases outside the gene matches. The CDR3 is 17 residues long. The germline V gene encodes CDR1 MGHRA and CDR2 YSYEKL. CDR3 residues: CASSQDRLGQGVTEAFF. For the CDR3, the DNA is TGCGCCAGCAGCCAAGATCGATTGGGACAGGGGGTCACTGAAGCTTTCTTT.

This clone was recorded a few times. The J gene is TRBJ2-2, the V gene TRBV6-1; 9 bases line up with TRBD1. The CDR3 runs to 16 residues. The J segment lost 3 bases and the V segment lost 4 bases, leaving 6 bases of the junction unmatched. The germline V gene has CDR1 MNHNS and CDR2 SASEGT. Written as DNA, the CDR3 is TGTGCCAGCAGTGGGGAACAGGGGGCGCACACCGGGGAGCTGTTTTTT. It encodes CASSGEQGAHTGELFF.

CDR3 DNA: TGCGCCAGCAGCTTGTGTGGTAGTACTGAAGCTTTCTTT. Translating gives CASSLCGSTEAFF. This chain links TRBV5-1 with TRBJ1-1; unclear D gene. V was pared by 1 base and J by 5 bases, with 9 bases between. The CDR3 is 13 residues long. CDR1 SGHRS and CDR2 YFSETQ come from the germline V gene.

The rearrangement uses TRBV11-2 and TRBJ2-7; TRBD2 is a possible D gene (5 bases). The length of the CDR3 is 15 residues. Germline loops: CDR1 SGHAT, CDR2 FQNNGV. V was pared by 5 bases and J by 1 base, with 15 bases between. The CDR3 DNA reads as TGTGCCAGCAGCCCATTCCTAGCCGAATCCTACGAGCAGTACTTC. It codes for CASSPFLAESYEQYF.

The chain recombines TRBV30 with TRBJ2-4; possibly TRBD1 for D (5 bases). V was trimmed by 0 bases and J by 1 base, leaving 7 bases between them. The germline CDR1 and CDR2 sequences are GTSNPN and SVGIG (reference sequence). The CDR3 has 14 residues. The CDR3 nucleotides are TGTGCCTGGAGTGTAGGGGCGGCCAAAAACATTCAGTACTTC. Translating it yields CAWSVGAAKNIQYF.

The chain is built from TRBV7-8 and TRBJ2-3, with 8 nucleotides matching TRBD1. Looked up from germline, CDR1 is SGHVS and CDR2 is FQNEAQ. The CDR3 consists of 14 residues. The V segment lost 9 bases and the J segment 5 bases; nucleotides outside the gene matches: 10. The chain's CDR3 is CASGPGQAGDTQYF. CDR3 nucleotide sequence: TGTGCCAGTGGCCCGGGACAGGCTGGAGATACGCAGTATTTT. Full variable domain (outside the CDR3, taken from reference TRBV7-8 and TRBJ2-3): GAGVSQSPRYKVAKRGQDVALRCDPISGHVSLFWYQQALGQGPEFLTYFQNEAQLDKSGLPSDRFFAERPEGSVSTLKIQRTQQEDSAVYLCASGPGQAGDTQYFGPGTRLTVL.

CDR3 amino acids: CASGPPPTAEAFF. The CDR3 nucleotides read TGTGCTAGTGGTCCCCCCCCGACAGCTGAAGCTTTCTTT. The rearrangement joins TRBV12-5 to TRBJ1-1, with TRBD1 as a possible D gene (5 bases). This CDR3 has 13 amino acids. V was shortened by 5 bases and J by 6 bases, with 13 bases between the two germline ends. CDR1 is LGHNT, CDR2 FRNRAP, per germline.

This chain joins TRBV11-2 and TRBJ2-1, with 8 bases aligning to TRBD2. V trimming: 2 bases; J trimming: 3 bases; junction bases outside the gene matches: 3. Germline CDR1 is SGHAT and CDR2 is FQNNGV. The CDR3 spans 15 residues. CDR3 amino acids: CASSLTREGYNEQFF. In DNA, the CDR3 is TGTGCCAGCAGCTTAACTCGGGAGGGCTACAATGAGCAGTTCTTC.

The J gene is TRBJ1-2, the V gene TRBV27; D uncertain. Germline CDR1 and CDR2: MNHEY and SMNVEV (reference sequence). V was clipped by 0 bases and J by 2 bases, with 13 bases between them. This CDR3 is built from 16 residues. The CDR3 spells CASSLSWVGPNYGYTF. The CDR3 coding sequence is TGTGCCAGCAGTTTATCCTGGGTTGGGCCCAACTATGGCTACACCTTC.

This chain uses TRBV19 with TRBJ2-3, with 7 bases lining up with TRBD1. V lost 4 bases, J lost 0 bases, and 10 bases stayed unmatched. This CDR3 is built from 17 residues. The germline V gene has CDR1 LNHDA and CDR2 SQIVND (reference sequence). CDR3: CASSTQTGTPSTDTQYF. The CDR3 DNA follows: TGTGCCAGTAGTACCCAGACAGGGACCCCTAGCACAGATACGCAGTATTTT.

The chain links TRBV19 to TRBJ2-7; TRBD2 agrees at 12 bases. Germline lookup yields CDR1 LNHDA and CDR2 SQIVND (reference sequence). CDR3 size: 14 residues. With 6 bases clipped from V and 4 bases from J, the junction kept 4 bases outside the gene matches. The CDR3 protein is CASRLAGGNYEQYF. Written as DNA, the CDR3 is TGTGCCAGTAGACTAGCGGGAGGAAATTACGAGCAGTACTTC.

The V and J genes are TRBV2 and TRBJ2-7; tentative D call: TRBD2 (6 bases). This CDR3 has 13 residues. Germline V lookup: CDR1 SNHLY, CDR2 FYNNEI. Trimming cost V 4 bases and J 4 bases, with 11 bases left between them. The CDR3 DNA is TGTGCCAGCAGTGTAGATCGGGAGTACGAGCAGTACTTC. Protein sequence: CASSVDREYEQYF.

The gene calls are TRBV6-1 and TRBJ1-5; D is possibly TRBD1 (6 bases). Trimming pared 6 bases from V and 5 bases from J, leaving 11 bases between. The CDR3 runs to 13 residues. Germline lookup yields CDR1 MNHNS and CDR2 SASEGT. Here the CDR3 reads CASSGQNHQPQHF. The CDR3, as DNA: TGTGCCAGCAGCGGACAGAATCATCAGCCCCAGCATTTT.

This chain uses TRBV2 with TRBJ1-4; D gene ambiguous. Germline values: CDR1 SNHLY, CDR2 FYNNEI. The CDR3 spans 13 residues. The V end lost 7 bases, the J end lost 10 bases, and 16 bases lay between the germline ends. The CDR3 DNA reads TGTGCCAGCAAGACCATCAGGATGGGAAAACTGTTTTTT. Residues: CASKTIRMGKLFF.